The 19 T cell receptor beta chains presented below share a single source sample, sequenced in a study of cytomegalovirus exposure and HLA in healthy donors. PCR primers comprised 60 Vbeta and 13 Jbeta primers. Repertoires were generated with immunoSEQ multiplex PCR, while TCRdb's copy carries only in-frame clones and drops some. Among over 90,000 clones listed, just under 70% were seen once. What was sequenced was PBMCs. Receptors originate from a woman in her forties or fifties in good health and CMV-seropositive.

This chain uses TRBV27 with TRBJ2-3, with 10 bases fitting TRBD2. Germline V CDR1 and CDR2: MNHEY, SMNVEV (reference sequence). V lost 6 bases, J lost 2 bases, and 14 bases stayed unmatched. The CDR3 totals 18 residues. Here the CDR3 reads CASSLITPGLAPTDTQYF. DNA of the CDR3: TGTGCCAGCAGCCTTATAACTCCGGGACTAGCGCCCACAGATACGCAGTATTTT.

The chain couples TRBV28 to TRBJ2-7; 8 bases are a match to TRBD2. Germline loops: CDR1 MDHEN, CDR2 SYDVKM. With 3 bases clipped from V and 4 bases from J, the junction kept 8 bases outside the gene matches. The CDR3 extends over 15 amino acids. The CDR3 loop is CASSFHSGTRYEQYF. As DNA, the CDR3 is TGTGCCAGCAGTTTCCATAGCGGGACTAGGTACGAGCAGTACTTC.

V is TRBV5-5 and J is TRBJ1-1; D is ambiguous. V lost 0 bases and J lost 1, with 10 bases in between. Germline V gives CDR1 SGHKS, CDR2 YYEKEE (reference sequence). The CDR3 runs 15 residues. The CDR3 DNA is TGTGCCAGCAGCTTGGAATCGCGGAGGAACACTGAAGCTTTCTTT. It specifies CASSLESRRNTEAFF.

The chain uses TRBV10-1 and TRBJ2-7, with 9 bases fitting TRBD2. The CDR3 covers 14 residues. The ends lost 3 bases at V and 10 bases at J; junction bases unmatched: 10. In germline, CDR1 is WNHNN, CDR2 SYGVQD (reference sequence). The CDR3 bases are TGCGCCAGCAGTGATGGGACTAGCACTTACCACCAGTACTTC. Translation gives CASSDGTSTYHQYF.

The CDR3 DNA sequence: TGTGCCAGCAGCTTAGGGAGACAGGGGCTCTACGAGCAGTACTTC. Translation gives CASSLGRQGLYEQYF. V is TRBV11-2 and J is TRBJ2-7; 8 nucleotides align to TRBD1. Per germline, CDR1 SGHAT and CDR2 FQNNGV. V shed 1 base, J shed 3 bases, and the junction held 5 bases outside the gene matches. The CDR3 covers 15 residues.

This chain connects TRBV9 to TRBJ2-5; 9 bases line up with TRBD1. The CDR3 is 20 residues long. V was pared by 3 bases and J by 7 bases, with 25 bases of the junction left unmatched. Per the germline V gene, CDR1 is SGDLS and CDR2 is YYNGEE. CDR3 coding DNA: TGTGCCAGCAGCGCCCTGCCGGACCCGGGACAGGGAGGCCGTGGGGGGACCCAGTACTTC. Its translation: CASSALPDPGQGGRGGTQYF. Full variable domain (missing parts from reference TRBV9 and TRBJ2-5): DSGVTQTPKHLITATGQRVTLRCSPRSGDLSVYWYQQSLDQGLQFLIQYYNGEERAKGNILERFSAQQFPDLHSELNLSSLELGDSALYFCASSALPDPGQGGRGGTQYFGPGTRLLVL.

The V and J genes are TRBV15 and TRBJ2-7; D is possibly TRBD2 (5 bases). Trimming removed 0 bases at V and 4 bases at J, with 16 bases between. Germline CDR1 is LNHNV and CDR2 is YYDKDF (reference sequence). There are 16 residues in the CDR3. The CDR3 nucleotides read TGTGCCACCAGCAGAGACAGCCCGGGGAACCCTTACGAGCAGTACTTC. Protein sequence: CATSRDSPGNPYEQYF.

This CDR3 reads CATSTQGEAKETQYF. For the CDR3, the DNA is TGTGCCACGTCCACTCAGGGGGAAGCGAAAGAGACCCAGTACTTC. V is TRBV2 and J is TRBJ2-5; 7 bases agree with TRBD1. J was trimmed by 3 bases and V by 10 bases; bases with no gene match: 14. Germline V CDR1 and CDR2: SNHLY, FYNNEI. CDR3 size: 15 residues. Filled out from reference TRBV2 and TRBJ2-5, the complete variable domain reads EPEVTQTPSHQVTQMGQEVILRCVPISNHLYFYWYRQILGQKVEFLVSFYNNEISEKSEIFDDQFSVERPDGSNFTLKIRSTKLEDSAMYFCATSTQGEAKETQYFGPGTRLLVL.

Points on this clone: One end of the junction varies from germline; a read error may be responsible. The chain joins TRBV7-9 to TRBJ2-1; weak D call: TRBD2 (5 bases). The CDR3 totals 15 residues. Per the germline V gene, CDR1 is SEHNR and CDR2 is FQNEAQ (reference sequence). As DNA, the CDR3 is TGTTCCAGCAGCTTAGGAATGGGAAGCAGCGGTGAGCAGTTCTTC. It codes for CSSSLGMGSSGEQFF.

The chain has TRBV30 and TRBJ2-1; weak D call: TRBD1 (5 bases). Germline V gives CDR1 GTSNPN, CDR2 SVGIG (reference sequence). V dropped 2 bases and J dropped 9 bases, with 17 bases sitting between them. The CDR3 length is 14 residues. CDR3 loop: CAWSLSNLQGEQFF. In nucleotides, the CDR3 is TGTGCCTGGAGTCTCTCGAACCTGCAGGGTGAGCAGTTCTTC.

The V gene is TRBV21-1, the J gene TRBJ1-1; TRBD1 reflects the table's D call only, with no check against the DNA. TRBV21-1 is a pseudogene locus. The CDR3 is made up of 13 amino acids. The CDR3 DNA reads as TGTGCCAGCAGCATCACAGGGAACACTGAAGCTTTCTTT. It specifies CASSITGNTEAFF.

CDR3 sequence reads: CASSLGASALLGSTDTQYF. In nucleotides, the CDR3 is TGTGCCAGCAGCTTAGGGGCTAGCGCGCTGCTTGGCAGCACAGATACGCAGTATTTT. This sequence joins TRBV7-3 and TRBJ2-3; D possibly corresponds to TRBD2 (6 bases). Germline CDR1 reads SGHTA; CDR2 reads FQGTGA. CDR3 length: 19 amino acids. The V end lost 2 bases, the J end lost 0 bases, and 21 bases lay between the germline ends.

The CDR3 region has the DNA TGTGCCAGCAGCTTATCGGGGGGGAACAATGAGCAGTTCTTC. The encoded protein is CASSLSGGNNEQFF. V gene TRBV7-6 combines with J gene TRBJ2-1; the match to TRBD2 covers 8 bases. Per the germline V gene, CDR1 is SGHVS and CDR2 is FNYEAQ. The CDR3 consists of 14 residues. The J segment lost 5 bases and the V segment lost 2 bases, leaving 2 bases of the junction unmatched.

The CDR3 DNA reads as TGTGCCAGTACCTCAGGACAGGGGGCAAGGGACACTGAAGCTTTCTTT. This gives the protein CASTSGQGARDTEAFF. The genes are TRBV19 and TRBJ1-1; 11 positions match TRBD1. CDR1 is LNHDA and CDR2 is SQIVND in the germline V gene (reference sequence). There are 16 residues in the CDR3. The V segment lost 7 bases and the J segment 3 bases; nucleotides outside the gene matches: 10.

V is TRBV4-2 and J is TRBJ2-2; maybe TRBD2 (5 bases). Germline-derived CDR1 and CDR2 are LGHNA and YNFKEQ. Trimming removed 1 base from V and 7 bases from J, with 7 bases in between. CDR3 length: 13 amino acids. The CDR3 DNA is TGTGCCAGCAGCCAAGTTGACTACGGGGAGCTGTTTTTT. It is translated as CASSQVDYGELFF.

The V call is TRBV6-1, the J call TRBJ1-4, with 7 bases aligning to TRBD1. The V and J ends lost 7 bases and 8 bases, in that order; junction bases with no gene match: 10. This CDR3 is 14 amino acids long. Germline values: CDR1 MNHNS, CDR2 SASEGT. The chain's CDR3 is CASTDRAPWEKLFF. CDR3 coding DNA: TGTGCCAGCACTGACAGGGCCCCTTGGGAAAAACTGTTTTTT.

V usage is TRBV9 and J usage is TRBJ1-3, with TRBD1 matching 7 bases. CDR3 size: 15 residues. The V segment lost 2 bases and the J segment 0 bases; nucleotides outside the gene matches: 2. Germline CDR1 reads SGDLS; CDR2 reads YYNGEE. The CDR3 protein is CASSVTGVSGNTIYF. The DNA of the CDR3 is TGTGCCAGCAGCGTCACAGGGGTCTCTGGAAACACCATATATTTT.

The chain combines TRBV5-5 with TRBJ2-2; TRBD1 agrees at 7 bases. Unmatched junction bases numbered 8, after V lost 3 bases and J lost 6 bases. The CDR3 contains 15 residues. Germline lookup yields CDR1 SGHKS and CDR2 YYEKEE (reference sequence). CDR3 sequence reads: CASSSPQGWAGELFF. CDR3 DNA: TGTGCCAGCAGCTCGCCACAGGGGTGGGCCGGGGAGCTGTTTTTT.

This rearrangement joins TRBV5-4 to TRBJ2-3; a possible D gene is TRBD1 (5 bases). Trimming shortened V by 1 base and J by 0 bases, and 18 bases separated the two germline ends. This CDR3 has 18 residues. The germline gives CDR1 SGHNT, CDR2 YYREEE (reference sequence). The CDR3 protein is CASSLWPSRVPSTDTQYF. CDR3 DNA sequence: TGTGCCAGCAGCTTGTGGCCTTCCAGGGTTCCTAGCACAGATACGCAGTATTTT.